This T cell receptor beta chain was observed in a study of T cells in tuberculosis. Looking at the study overall: Within 7 days of starting treatment, or before, PBMC were stored. Study-level findings and limits: Active tuberculosis patients had shorter CDR3-alpha; the beta difference was nonsignificant. Samples were chosen by availability of cryopreserved specimens. Active tuberculosis TCR-alpha repertoires lay closer to GMM-specific TCRs than IGRA-negative controls, suggesting clonal expansion.

V trimming: 4 bases; J trimming: 2 bases; junction bases outside the gene matches: 3. There are 15 residues in the CDR3. CDR1 SGHNT and CDR2 YYREEE come from the germline V gene (reference sequence). Here immunoSEQ multiplex PCR was the method, and the copy in TCRdb shows in-frame clones only, minus some. The sample has about 49,000 clones; about 95% are singletons. With regard to this clone: The antigen is not known.

Time point of the sample: new active TB diagnosis, blood taken before or within 7 days of starting treatment. The source of this sequence is an adult with tuberculosis. The specimen was PBMCs, collected at tuberculosis diagnosis. The chain employs TRBV5-4 and TRBJ2-7, with TRBD2 matching over 13 bases. The CDR3 spells CASSGGLAGTYEQYF. CDR3 DNA: TGTGCCAGCAGCGGGGGACTAGCGGGGACCTACGAGCAGTACTTC.